This T cell receptor beta chain originates from a study of blood T cells in healthy people across ages. The study's findings and limits: Changes in expanded clonotypes were possibly confounded, as the CMV status of donors was unknown.

This clonotype appeared a few times. What it binds is unknown. This CDR3 has 12 amino acids. Next came a second PCR, run for about 7 to 12 cycles, which used a sample-barcoded 5' primer along with a J-beta primer mix. From the 5' RACE reads, TCRdb called clonotypes with MiXCR, one entry per CDR3 protein. The sample has over 1.5 million distinct CDR3 sequences, about 50% seen once; the top ten hold approximately 2.1%. This receptor was identified in a woman aged 40 to 50 in good health. V is TRBV21-1 and J is TRBJ2-7. TRBV21-1 is tagged as a pseudogene. The sample taken for sequencing was blood. CDR3 DNA: TGTGCCAGTAACGCGACCCTCTACGAGCAGTACTTC. It translates to CASNATLYEQYF.